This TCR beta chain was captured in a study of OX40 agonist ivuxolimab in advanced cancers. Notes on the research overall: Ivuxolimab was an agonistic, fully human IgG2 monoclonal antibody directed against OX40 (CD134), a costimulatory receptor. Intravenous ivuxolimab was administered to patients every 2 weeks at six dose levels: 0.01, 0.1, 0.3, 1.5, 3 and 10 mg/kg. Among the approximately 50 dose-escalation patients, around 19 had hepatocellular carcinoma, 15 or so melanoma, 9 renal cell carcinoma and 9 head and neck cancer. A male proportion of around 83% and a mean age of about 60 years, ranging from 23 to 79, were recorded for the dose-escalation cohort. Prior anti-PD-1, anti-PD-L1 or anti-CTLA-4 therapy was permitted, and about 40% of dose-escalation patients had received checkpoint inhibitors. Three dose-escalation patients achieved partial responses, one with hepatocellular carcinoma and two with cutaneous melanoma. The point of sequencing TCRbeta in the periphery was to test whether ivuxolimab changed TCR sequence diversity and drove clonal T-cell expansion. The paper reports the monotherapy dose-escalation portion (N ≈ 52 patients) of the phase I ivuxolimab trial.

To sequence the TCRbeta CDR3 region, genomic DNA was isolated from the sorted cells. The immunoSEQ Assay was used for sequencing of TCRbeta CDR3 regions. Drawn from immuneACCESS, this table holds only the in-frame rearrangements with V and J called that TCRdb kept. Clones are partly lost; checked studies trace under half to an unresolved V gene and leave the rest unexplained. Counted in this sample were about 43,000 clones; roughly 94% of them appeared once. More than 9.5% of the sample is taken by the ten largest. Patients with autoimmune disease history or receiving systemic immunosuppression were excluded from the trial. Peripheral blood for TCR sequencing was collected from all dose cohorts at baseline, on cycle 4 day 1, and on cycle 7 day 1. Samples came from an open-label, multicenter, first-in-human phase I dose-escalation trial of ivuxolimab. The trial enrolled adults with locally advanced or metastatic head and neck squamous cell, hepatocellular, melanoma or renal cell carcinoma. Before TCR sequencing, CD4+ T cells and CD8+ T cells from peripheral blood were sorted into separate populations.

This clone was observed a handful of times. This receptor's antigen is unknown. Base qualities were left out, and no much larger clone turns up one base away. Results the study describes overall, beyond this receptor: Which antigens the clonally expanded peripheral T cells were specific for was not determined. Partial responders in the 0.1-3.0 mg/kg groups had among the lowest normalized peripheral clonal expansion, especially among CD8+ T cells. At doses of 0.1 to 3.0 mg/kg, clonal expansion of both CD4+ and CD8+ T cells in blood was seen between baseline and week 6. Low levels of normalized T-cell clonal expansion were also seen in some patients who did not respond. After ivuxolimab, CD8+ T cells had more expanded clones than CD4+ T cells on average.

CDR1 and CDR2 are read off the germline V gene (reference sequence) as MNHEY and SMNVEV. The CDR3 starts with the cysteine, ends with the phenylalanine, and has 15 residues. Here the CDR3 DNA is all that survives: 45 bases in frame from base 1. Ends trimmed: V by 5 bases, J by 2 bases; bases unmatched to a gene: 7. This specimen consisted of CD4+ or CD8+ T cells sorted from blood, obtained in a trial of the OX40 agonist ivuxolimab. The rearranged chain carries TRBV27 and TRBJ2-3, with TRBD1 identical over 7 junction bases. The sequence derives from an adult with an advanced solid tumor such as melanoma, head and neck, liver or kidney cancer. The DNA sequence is TGTGCCAGCAGTCCGGGACAGACCACCACAGATACGCAGTATTTT. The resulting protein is CASSPGQTTTDTQYF.